This TCR beta chain appears in the sequencing data of a study of blood T cell repertoires in COVID-19. Study-level information: Sites in the United States, Italy and Spain provided acute and convalescent COVID-19 samples. PBMCs, B-cell-depleted T cells, or T cells were the source of the cDNA or gDNA that made up the material.

Trimming pared 1 base from V and 3 bases from J, leaving 8 bases between. This CDR3 is built from 14 residues. Germline CDR1 is MGHDK and CDR2 is SYGVNS. The sample holds one count of this clone. Methods used by the authors: Nucleated cell counts were estimated from reference gene primer amplification. The protocol was immunoSEQ multiplex PCR, while the TCRdb copy is restricted to in-frame clones and leaves out a portion. For V, J and clone size, that table is used; D and trimming come from the DNA. The data contain approximately 80,000 clones, approximately 90% of them singletons. The rearrangement uses TRBV25-1 and TRBJ2-3; D possibly corresponds to TRBD2 (6 bases). This sequence originates from a woman of 80 years or more with acute or convalescent COVID-19. Specimen: peripheral blood. This CDR3 is CASSELGGTDTQYF. The CDR3 DNA reads TGTGCCAGCAGTGAATTGGGGGGAACAGATACGCAGTATTTT. Together with reference TRBV25-1 and TRBJ2-3, the CDR3 gives the full variable domain: EADIYQTPRYLVIGTGKKITLECSQTMGHDKMYWYQQDPGMELHLIHYSYGVNSTEKGDLSSESTVSRIRTEHFPLTLESARPSHTSQYLCASSELGGTDTQYFGPGTRLTVL.